The 23 T cell receptor beta chains below come from one sample, sequenced in a study of blood T cell repertoires in COVID-19. Repertoires were generated with immunoSEQ multiplex PCR, while TCRdb's copy carries only in-frame clones and drops some. Found here are more than 300,000 clones, approximately 92% of them singletons; the top ten hold around a sixth. The sequencing input was PBMCs or T cells enriched from blood (not recorded which). These receptors were taken from a woman aged 25-40 years who had recovered from COVID-19.

The V and J genes are TRBV30 and TRBJ1-1; D not certain. CDR3 length: 14 amino acids. With 5 bases removed from V and 2 bases from J, the gap between germline ends came to 15 bases. Germline V gives CDR1 GTSNPN, CDR2 SVGIG (reference sequence). As DNA, the CDR3 is TGTGCCTGGGCCCGGGGTATGGGTAACACTGAAGCTTTCTTT. This codes for CAWARGMGNTEAFF.

J is TRBJ2-7 and V is TRBV11-2, with 13 bases that match TRBD2. The trim removed 6 bases at V and 5 bases at J, leaving 7 bases unmatched. In germline, CDR1 is SGHAT, CDR2 FQNNGV. The CDR3 covers 15 residues. The CDR3 spells CASRPTSGRGHEQYF. CDR3 DNA sequence: TGTGCCAGCAGACCAACTAGCGGGAGGGGTCACGAGCAGTACTTC.

The chain employs TRBV4-3 and TRBJ2-2, with 8 bases aligning to TRBD1. J gave up 1 base and V 0 bases, and 7 bases lay outside the gene matches. Germline assignment: CDR1 LGHNA and CDR2 YSLEER. The CDR3 covers 18 residues. The CDR3, as DNA: TGCGCCAGCAGCCAAGATCCTCAGGGGGCGTGGAACACCGGGGAGCTGTTTTTT. It translates to CASSQDPQGAWNTGELFF.

The V gene is TRBV28, the J gene TRBJ1-2; 8 bases fit TRBD1. J was trimmed by 8 bases and V by 5 bases; bases with no gene match: 10. Germline-derived CDR1 and CDR2 are MDHEN and SYDVKM. The CDR3 runs 14 residues. As DNA, the CDR3 is TGTGCCAGCAGTCCATCCTCAGGGGGCCGGGGCTACACCTTC. Its protein product is CASSPSSGGRGYTF.

The genes are TRBV28 and TRBJ1-6, with 9 bases aligning to TRBD1. Trimming took 3 bases from V and 11 from J; bases not matched to a gene: 5. Germline lookup yields CDR1 MDHEN and CDR2 SYDVKM. The CDR3 consists of 14 residues. CDR3 bases: TGTGCCAGCAGTTTCGACAGGGGGTTCACACCCCTCCACTTT. Translated, it gives CASSFDRGFTPLHF.

The chain couples TRBV6-5 to TRBJ2-7; D gene uncertain. This CDR3 is built from 12 residues. The V and J ends lost 4 bases and 2 bases respectively, with 6 bases between them. Germline assignment: CDR1 MNHEY and CDR2 SVGAGI. The CDR3 sequence: CASSWPPYEQYF. The CDR3 DNA is TGTGCCAGCAGTTGGCCCCCCTACGAGCAGTACTTC.

This clone was recorded once. J is TRBJ1-2 and V is TRBV6-5; TRBD1 is a possible D gene (6 bases). Trimming took 6 bases from V and 8 from J, leaving 16 bases between them. The CDR3 extends over 13 amino acids. Germline V gene lookup returns CDR1 MNHEY and CDR2 SVGAGI. CDR3: CASSSSGGQGYTF. Here the CDR3 DNA reads TGTGCCAGCAGCTCCTCCGGGGGGCAAGGCTACACCTTC.

With regard to this clone: With a much larger clone just one base away, this may be a read error. The V call is TRBV6-4, the J call TRBJ2-3, with 9 bases lining up with TRBD2. This CDR3 comprises 16 residues. The junction had 7 bases not matched to a gene; V was cut back by 2 bases and J by 4 bases. Germline CDR1 MRHNA, CDR2 SNTAGT. The CDR3 here is CASSDGTGGGADTQYF. The CDR3 coding sequence is TGTGCCAGCAGTGACGGGACTGGCGGGGGGGCAGATACGCAGTATTTT.

V gene TRBV28 combines with J gene TRBJ1-2; perhaps TRBD1 as D (5 bases). Germline CDR1 is MDHEN and CDR2 is SYDVKM. Trimming pared 5 bases from V and 1 base from J, leaving 11 bases between. The CDR3 runs 14 residues. For the CDR3, the DNA is TGTGCCAGCAGTGCACCGCAGGGTAACTATGGCTACACCTTC. It yields the protein CASSAPQGNYGYTF.

This rearrangement joins TRBV28 to TRBJ1-2; a weak D match, TRBD1 (6 bases). This CDR3 is 13 amino acids long. The V gene lost 5 bases and the J gene lost 4 bases, with 11 bases spanning the gap. The V gene's germline CDR1 is MDHEN and CDR2 SYDVKM. CDR3 nucleotides: TGTGCCAGCAGTCGGGACACCCTCTATGGCTACACCTTC. Translating gives CASSRDTLYGYTF.

This sequence joins TRBV3-1 (or the pseudogene TRBV3-2) and TRBJ1-2; perhaps TRBD1 as D (5 bases). V was trimmed by 4 bases and J by 12 bases, leaving 15 bases between them. Germline V CDR1 and CDR2: LGHDT, YNNKEL (reference sequence). The CDR3 covers 12 residues. CDR3 region: CASSRGGGGHTF. The CDR3 nucleotides are TGTGCCAGCAGCCGCGGGGGGGGAGGCCACACCTTC.

The chain couples TRBV11-1 to TRBJ2-1, with D unresolved. Germline lookup yields CDR1 SGHAT and CDR2 FQDESV (reference sequence). Between the trimmed V and J ends, which lost 1 base and 0 bases, there was a span of 4 bases. The CDR3 covers 14 residues. CDR3 sequence reads: CASSLGNSYNEQFF. CDR3 coding DNA: TGTGCCAGCAGCTTAGGTAACTCCTACAATGAGCAGTTCTTC.

This clone was seen only a few times. V gene TRBV5-1 combines with J gene TRBJ1-1; 8 nucleotides line up with TRBD1. Germline V CDR1 and CDR2: SGHRS, YFSETQ. This CDR3 region has 17 residues. V was pared by 4 bases and J by 1 base, with 12 bases of the junction left unmatched. The CDR3 region is CASSHGPGTGSNTEAFF. DNA of the CDR3: TGCGCCAGCAGCCACGGTCCCGGGACAGGATCGAACACTGAAGCTTTCTTT.

This CDR3 reads CASSQETGNYGYTF. The CDR3 DNA reads TGTGCCAGCAGCCAAGAAACAGGGAACTATGGCTACACCTTC. The chain recombines TRBV3-1 (or the pseudogene TRBV3-2) with TRBJ1-2; perhaps TRBD1 as D (6 bases). The V end was cut by 0 bases, the J end by 2 bases, with 7 bases between. The CDR3 has 14 residues. Germline lookup yields CDR1 LGHDT and CDR2 YNNKEL (reference sequence).

V and J are TRBV5-1 and TRBJ1-2; TRBD1 matches 10 bases. The CDR3 is made up of 13 amino acids. V dropped 5 bases and J dropped 7; count of bases not matched to a gene: 5. Germline V lookup: CDR1 SGHRS, CDR2 YFSETQ. CDR3 sequence (DNA): TGCGCCAGCAGTCACGGGACAGGGGTTGGCTACACCTTC. Its translation is CASSHGTGVGYTF.

The V gene is TRBV7-2, the J gene TRBJ1-2, with 10 positions matching TRBD1. CDR1 is SGHTA, CDR2 FQGNSA, per germline. After removal of 0 bases from V and 4 bases from J, the junction contained 5 bases not matched to a gene. This CDR3 spans 16 amino acids. The CDR3 region is CASSLAPTGGGYGYTF. In nucleotides, the CDR3 is TGTGCCAGCAGCTTAGCACCGACAGGGGGCGGCTATGGCTACACCTTC. The full variable domain, rest sourced from reference TRBV7-2 and TRBJ1-2, is GAGVSQSPSNKVTEKGKDVELRCDPISGHTALYWYRQSLGQGLEFLIYFQGNSAPDKSGLPSDRFSAERTGGSVSTLTIQRTQQEDSAVYLCASSLAPTGGGYGYTFGSGTRLTVV.

V gene TRBV7-9 combines with J gene TRBJ1-1; D might be TRBD1 (5 bases). In germline, CDR1 is SEHNR, CDR2 FQNEAQ (reference sequence). The CDR3 has 12 amino acids. V lost 10 bases, J lost 1 base, and 10 bases lay in between. CDR3: CANRTTNTEAFF. CDR3 in DNA: TGTGCCAACAGGACAACGAACACTGAAGCTTTCTTT.

The rearrangement uses TRBV28 and TRBJ1-2; D is ambiguous. The CDR3 is made up of 12 amino acids. Trimming pared 8 bases from V and 4 bases from J, leaving 11 bases between. From germline, CDR1 is MDHEN and CDR2 SYDVKM. In nucleotides, the CDR3 is TGTGCCAGCCGGAGGGCCGGCTATGGCTACACCTTC. It specifies CASRRAGYGYTF.

The count of this clone is one. The genes are TRBV29-1 and TRBJ2-7; tentative D call: TRBD2 (5 bases). V lost 0 bases and J 2 bases, leaving 11 bases between the germline ends. The CDR3 is 14 residues long. Germline assignment: CDR1 SQVTM and CDR2 ANQGSEA. For the CDR3, the DNA is TGCAGCGTTGAAGATCTCGAGGGCCCCTACGAGCAGTACTTC. Protein product: CSVEDLEGPYEQYF.

The sample holds one count of this clone. CDR3: CASSLAQQGFQANEQFF. The DNA for the CDR3 is TGTGCCAGCAGCTTAGCGCAACAGGGATTTCAAGCCAATGAGCAGTTCTTC. This rearrangement joins TRBV7-6 to TRBJ2-1, with a possible D match to TRBD1 (6 bases). Germline values: CDR1 SGHVS, CDR2 FNYEAQ. Deletions cut 0 bases from V and 6 bases from J, with 18 bases between. The CDR3 sequence is 17 residues long.

This clone showed up just once. The chain links TRBV7-6 to TRBJ2-1; TRBD2 matches 7 bases. The trim removed 2 bases at V and 0 bases at J, leaving 4 bases unmatched. CDR3 length equals 16 residues. Germline values: CDR1 SGHVS, CDR2 FNYEAQ. The CDR3 DNA reads as TGTGCCAGCAGCTTAAAACCGGGGGGCTCCTACAATGAGCAGTTCTTC. It specifies CASSLKPGGSYNEQFF.

The rearrangement joins TRBV6-4 to TRBJ2-5; 8 nucleotides align to TRBD1. With V trimmed by 6 bases and J by 5 bases, 11 bases remained unmatched. This CDR3 has 15 amino acids. Germline V lookup: CDR1 MRHNA, CDR2 SNTAGT. The CDR3 DNA sequence: TGTGCCAGCAGACAGGACAGGGCGGCGGGCGAGACCCAGTACTTC. Translated, it gives CASRQDRAAGETQYF.

This chain connects TRBV27 to TRBJ2-7, with D unresolved. This CDR3 is built from 15 residues. From germline, CDR1 is MNHEY and CDR2 SMNVEV (reference sequence). V gave up 7 bases and J gave up 0 bases, with 16 bases separating them. For the CDR3, the DNA is TGTGCCAGCACCTCCCTGACTTCCCCCTCCTACGAGCAGTACTTC. Translating gives CASTSLTSPSYEQYF.